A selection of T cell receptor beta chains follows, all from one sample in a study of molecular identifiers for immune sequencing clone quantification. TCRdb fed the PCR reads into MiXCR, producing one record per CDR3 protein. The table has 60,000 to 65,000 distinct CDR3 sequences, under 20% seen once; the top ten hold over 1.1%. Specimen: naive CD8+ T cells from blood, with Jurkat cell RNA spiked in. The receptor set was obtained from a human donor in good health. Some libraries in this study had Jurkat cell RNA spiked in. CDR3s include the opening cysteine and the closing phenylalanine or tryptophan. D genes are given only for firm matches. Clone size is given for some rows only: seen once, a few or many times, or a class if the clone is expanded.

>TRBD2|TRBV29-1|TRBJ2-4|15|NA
CSVWVAGTSGNNQYF
TGCAGCGTTTGGGTGGCCGGGACTAGCGGGAACAATCAGTACTTC
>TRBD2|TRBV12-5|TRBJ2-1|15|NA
CASGISGAPYNEQFF
TGTGCTAGTGGCATCAGCGGGGCTCCCTACAATGAGCAGTTCTTC
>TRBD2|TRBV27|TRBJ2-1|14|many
CATALAGDYNEQFF
TGTGCCACTGCACTAGCGGGAGACTACAATGAGCAGTTCTTC
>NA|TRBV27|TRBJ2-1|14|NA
CASTLWRDFNEQSF
TGTGCCAGCACCCTTTGGCGGGACTTCAATGAGCAGTCCTTC
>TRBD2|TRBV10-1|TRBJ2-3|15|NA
CASSGVAGDTDTRYF
TGCGCCAGCAGTGGAGTAGCGGGGGACACAGATACGCGGTATTTT
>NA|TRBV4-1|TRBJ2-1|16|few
CASSPAPLSSYNEQFF
TGCGCCAGCAGCCCAGCCCCTTTGAGCTCCTACAATGAGCAGTTCTTC
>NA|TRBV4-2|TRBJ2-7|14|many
CASRPVQSSYEQYF
TGTGCCAGCAGGCCGGTACAGAGCTCCTACGAGCAGTACTTC
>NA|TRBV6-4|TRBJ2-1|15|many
CASSDFYRTAGEQFF
TGTGCCAGCAGTGACTTTTATCGGACAGCCGGTGAGCAGTTCTTC
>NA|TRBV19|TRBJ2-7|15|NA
CASSIRQGLPYEQHF
TGTGCCAGTAGTATTCGGCAGGGCCTTCCCTACGAGCAGCACTTC
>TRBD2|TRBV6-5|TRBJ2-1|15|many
CASSYELAAYNEQFF
TGTGCCAGCAGTTACGAACTAGCGGCCTACAATGAGCAGTTCTTC
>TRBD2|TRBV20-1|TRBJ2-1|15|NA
CGARDRLAACNEQFF
TGCGGTGCTAGAGATCGACTAGCGGCTTGCAATGAGCAGTTCTTC
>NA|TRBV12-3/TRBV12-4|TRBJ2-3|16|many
CASSPSPGWGSDTQYF
TGTGCCAGCAGTCCCAGCCCAGGGTGGGGGTCAGATACGCAGTATTTT
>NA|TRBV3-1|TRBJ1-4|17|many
CASSQGAGRNDGEKLFF
TGTGCCAGCAGCCAAGGGGCAGGGCGGAACGACGGTGAAAAACTGTTTTTT
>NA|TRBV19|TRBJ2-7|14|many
CASSIGSTAYEQYF
TGTGCCAGTAGTATCGGCAGCACCGCCTACGAGCAGTACTTC
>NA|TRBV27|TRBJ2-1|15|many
CASSLSTGYYNEQFF
TGTGCCAGCAGCCTTAGCACAGGGTACTACAATGAGCAGTTCTTC
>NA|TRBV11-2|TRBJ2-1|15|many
CASSSDRTGFNEQFF
TGTGCCAGCAGCTCCGACCGAACGGGGTTCAATGAGCAGTTCTTC
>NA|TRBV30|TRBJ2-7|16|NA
CAWSVRHMKRPYEQYF
TGTGCCTGGAGTGTAAGACATATGAAAAGACCCTACGAGCAGTACTTC
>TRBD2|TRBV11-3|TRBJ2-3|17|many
CASSTLVAGGGTDTQYF
TGTGCCAGCAGCACCCTGGTAGCGGGAGGTGGCACAGATACGCAGTATTTT
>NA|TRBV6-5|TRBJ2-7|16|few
CASSYSISEFTYEQYF
TGTGCCAGCAGTTACTCGATTTCAGAATTTACCTACGAGCAGTACTTC
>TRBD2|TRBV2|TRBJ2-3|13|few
CARSEVAGDTQYF
TGTGCCAGGAGCGAGGTAGCGGGAGATACGCAGTATTTT
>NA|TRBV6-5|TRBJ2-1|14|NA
CASSYSAVYNEQFF
TGTGCCAGCAGTTATTCGGCTGTCTACAATGAGCAGTTCTTC
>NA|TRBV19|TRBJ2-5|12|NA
CASQHPWGTQYF
TGTGCCAGTCAACACCCCTGGGGGACCCAGTACTTC
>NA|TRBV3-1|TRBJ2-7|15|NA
CASSQSGGSSNEQYF
TGTGCCAGCAGCCAGAGCGGCGGATCTTCAAACGAGCAGTACTTC
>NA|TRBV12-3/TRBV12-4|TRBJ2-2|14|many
CASRQGESTGELFF
TGTGCCAGCAGGCAGGGAGAAAGTACCGGGGAGCTGTTTTTT
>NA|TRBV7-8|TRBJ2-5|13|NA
CASSLAIRETQYF
TGTGCCAGCAGCCTAGCTATCCGAGAGACCCAGTACTTC
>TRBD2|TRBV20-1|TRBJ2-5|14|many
CSAIPREGQETQYF
TGCAGTGCTATTCCGCGGGAGGGCCAAGAGACCCAGTACTTC
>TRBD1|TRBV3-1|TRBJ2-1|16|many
CASSQEGQGVDNEQFF
TGTGCCAGCAGCCAAGAGGGACAGGGGGTAGACAATGAGCAGTTCTTC
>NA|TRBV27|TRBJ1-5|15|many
CASSFKGWSNQPQHF
TGTGCCAGCAGTTTTAAGGGTTGGAGCAATCAGCCCCAGCATTTT
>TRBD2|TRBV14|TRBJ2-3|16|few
CASSPPGTTLLGTQYF
TGTGCCAGCAGCCCCCCCGGGACTACCCTGCTGGGTACGCAGTATTTT
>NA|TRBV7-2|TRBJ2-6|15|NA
CASSPHLFGANVLTF
TGTGCCAGCAGTCCGCATCTCTTTGGGGCCAACGTCCTGACTTTC
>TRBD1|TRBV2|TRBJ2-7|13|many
CASSHRGSYEQYF
TGTGCCAGCAGCCACAGGGGGTCCTACGAGCAGTACTTC
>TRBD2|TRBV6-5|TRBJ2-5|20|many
CASSYPRLAGGLSVGETQYF
TGTGCCAGCAGTTATCCCAGACTAGCGGGAGGATTATCGGTTGGAGAGACCCAGTACTTC
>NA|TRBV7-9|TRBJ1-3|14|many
CASSLDSSGNTIYF
TGTGCCAGCAGCCTAGACAGCTCTGGAAACACCATATATTTT
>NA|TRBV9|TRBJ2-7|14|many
CASSVGGLAYEQYF
TGTGCCAGCAGCGTAGGTGGGCTAGCGTACGAGCAGTACTTC
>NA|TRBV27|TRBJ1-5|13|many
CASGMGANQPQHF
TGTGCCAGCGGGATGGGGGCAAATCAGCCCCAGCATTTT
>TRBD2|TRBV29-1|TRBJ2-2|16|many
CSVEGPSGGLVGELFF
TGCAGCGTTGAAGGGCCGAGCGGGGGGCTCGTCGGGGAGCTGTTTTTT
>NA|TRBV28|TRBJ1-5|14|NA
CASNPGASNQPQHF
TGTGCCAGCAATCCTGGGGCTAGCAATCAGCCCCAGCATTTT
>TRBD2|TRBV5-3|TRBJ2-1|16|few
CASSMPSGTTEREQFF
TGTGCCAGCAGCATGCCCTCCGGGACTACGGAACGGGAGCAGTTCTTC
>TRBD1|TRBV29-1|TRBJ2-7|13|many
CSVETGQHYEQYF
TGCAGCGTAGAAACGGGACAGCACTACGAGCAGTACTTC
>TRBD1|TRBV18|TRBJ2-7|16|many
CASSPPPGQGPYEQYF
TGTGCCAGCTCACCACCACCAGGACAGGGCCCCTACGAGCAGTACTTC
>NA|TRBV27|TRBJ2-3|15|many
CASSLGAGDTDTQYF
TGTGCCAGCAGTTTAGGCGCCGGAGACACAGATACGCAGTATTTT